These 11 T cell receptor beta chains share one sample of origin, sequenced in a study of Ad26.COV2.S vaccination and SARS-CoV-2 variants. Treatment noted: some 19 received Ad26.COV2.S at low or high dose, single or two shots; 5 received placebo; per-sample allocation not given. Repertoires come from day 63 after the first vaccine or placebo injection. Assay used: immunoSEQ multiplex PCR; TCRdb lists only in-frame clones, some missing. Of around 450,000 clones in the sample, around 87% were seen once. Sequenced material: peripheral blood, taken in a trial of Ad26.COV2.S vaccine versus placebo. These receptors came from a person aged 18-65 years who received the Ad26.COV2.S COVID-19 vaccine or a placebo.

CDR3 sequence (DNA): TGTGCCAGCCTCCTTGGCGGAGACTCCGGGGAGCTGTTTTTT. Its translation: CASLLGGDSGELFF. The chain combines TRBV5-6 with TRBJ2-2; D unresolved. Germline V lookup: CDR1 SGHDT, CDR2 YYEEEE. The CDR3 contains 14 residues. V lost 7 bases to trimming and J lost 6 bases, with 16 bases between them.

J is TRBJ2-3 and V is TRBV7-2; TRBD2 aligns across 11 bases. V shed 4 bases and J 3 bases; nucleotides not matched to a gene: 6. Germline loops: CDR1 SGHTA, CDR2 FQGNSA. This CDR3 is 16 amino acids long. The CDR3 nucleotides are TGTGCCAGCAGCTCGCCGTTAGCGGGGGGGACAGATACGCAGTATTTT. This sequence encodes CASSSPLAGGTDTQYF.

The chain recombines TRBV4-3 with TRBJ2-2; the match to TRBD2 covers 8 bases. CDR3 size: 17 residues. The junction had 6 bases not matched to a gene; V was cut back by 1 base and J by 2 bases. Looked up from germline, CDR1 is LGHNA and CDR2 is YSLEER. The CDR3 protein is CASSQAQRGRNTGELFF. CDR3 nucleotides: TGCGCCAGCAGCCAAGCTCAGCGGGGGCGCAACACCGGGGAGCTGTTTTTT.

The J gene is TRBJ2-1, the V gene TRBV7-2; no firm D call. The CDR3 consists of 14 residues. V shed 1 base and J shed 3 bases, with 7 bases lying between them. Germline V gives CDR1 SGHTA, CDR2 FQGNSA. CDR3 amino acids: CASSLGQDYNEQFF. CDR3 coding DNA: TGTGCCAGCAGCTTAGGGCAGGACTACAATGAGCAGTTCTTC.

The CDR3 nucleotides are TGTGCCAGCAGCTTAGTCGCGACAGGCTCTGGAAACACCATATATTTT. Amino acids: CASSLVATGSGNTIYF. The chain employs TRBV7-2 and TRBJ1-3; D might be TRBD1 (6 bases). The CDR3 contains 16 residues. Trimming shortened V by 1 base and J by 0 bases, and 10 bases separated the two germline ends. Germline values: CDR1 SGHTA, CDR2 FQGNSA.

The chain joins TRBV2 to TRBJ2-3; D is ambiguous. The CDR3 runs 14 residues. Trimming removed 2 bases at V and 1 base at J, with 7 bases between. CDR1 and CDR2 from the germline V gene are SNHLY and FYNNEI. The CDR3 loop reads CASSERAGTDTQYF. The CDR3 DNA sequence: TGTGCCAGCAGTGAACGGGCTGGCACAGATACGCAGTATTTT.

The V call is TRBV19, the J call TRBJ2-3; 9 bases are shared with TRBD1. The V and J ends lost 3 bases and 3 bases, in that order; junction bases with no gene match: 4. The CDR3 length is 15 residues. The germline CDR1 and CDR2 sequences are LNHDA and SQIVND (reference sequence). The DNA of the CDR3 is TGTGCCAGTAGTATTTGGGACAGGGTAACAGATACGCAGTATTTT. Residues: CASSIWDRVTDTQYF.

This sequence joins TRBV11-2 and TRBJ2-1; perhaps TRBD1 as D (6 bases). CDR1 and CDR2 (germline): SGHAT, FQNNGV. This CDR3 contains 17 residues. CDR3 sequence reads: CATAEAGVRRLRNEQFF. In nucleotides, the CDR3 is TGTGCTACGGCGGAGGCAGGGGTGCGGCGCCTACGCAATGAGCAGTTCTTC.

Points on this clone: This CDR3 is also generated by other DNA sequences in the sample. CDR3 nucleotide sequence: TGCGCCAGCAGCTTGGGTTTGGGCACAGATACGCAGTATTTT. It codes for CASSLGLGTDTQYF. This chain links TRBV5-1 with TRBJ2-3; D unclear. Germline CDR1 reads SGHRS; CDR2 reads YFSETQ. The V and J ends lost 0 bases and 1 base respectively, with 6 bases between them. The CDR3 has 14 residues.

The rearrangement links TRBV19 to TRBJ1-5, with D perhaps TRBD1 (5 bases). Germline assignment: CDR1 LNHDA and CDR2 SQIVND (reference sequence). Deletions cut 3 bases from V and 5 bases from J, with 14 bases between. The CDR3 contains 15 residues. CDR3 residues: CASSIGQGGHQPQHF. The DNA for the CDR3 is TGTGCCAGTAGTATTGGGCAGGGTGGTCATCAGCCCCAGCATTTT.

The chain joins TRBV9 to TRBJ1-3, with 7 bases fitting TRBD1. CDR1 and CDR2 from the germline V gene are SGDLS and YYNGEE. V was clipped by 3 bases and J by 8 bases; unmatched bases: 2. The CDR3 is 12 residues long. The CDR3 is CASSAQGDTIYF. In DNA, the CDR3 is TGTGCCAGCAGCGCCCAGGGGGACACCATATATTTT.